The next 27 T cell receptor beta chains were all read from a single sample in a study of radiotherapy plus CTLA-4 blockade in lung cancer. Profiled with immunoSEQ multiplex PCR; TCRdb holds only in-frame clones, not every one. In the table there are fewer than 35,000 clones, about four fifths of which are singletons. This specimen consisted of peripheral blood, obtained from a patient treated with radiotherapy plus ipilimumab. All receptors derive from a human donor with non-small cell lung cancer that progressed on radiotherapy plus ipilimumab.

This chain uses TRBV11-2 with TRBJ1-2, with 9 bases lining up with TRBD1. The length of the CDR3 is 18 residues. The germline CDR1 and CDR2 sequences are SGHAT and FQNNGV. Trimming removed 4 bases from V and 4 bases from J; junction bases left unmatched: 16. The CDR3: CASSWIKGRDRDSYGYTF. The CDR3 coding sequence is TGTGCCAGCAGCTGGATAAAGGGCCGGGACAGGGATTCCTATGGCTACACCTTC.

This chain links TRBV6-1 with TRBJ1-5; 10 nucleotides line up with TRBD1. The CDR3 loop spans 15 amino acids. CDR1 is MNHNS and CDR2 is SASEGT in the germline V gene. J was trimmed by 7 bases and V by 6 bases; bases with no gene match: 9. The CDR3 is CASRWDRGRFQPQHF. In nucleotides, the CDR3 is TGTGCCAGCAGATGGGACAGGGGAAGATTCCAGCCCCAGCATTTT.

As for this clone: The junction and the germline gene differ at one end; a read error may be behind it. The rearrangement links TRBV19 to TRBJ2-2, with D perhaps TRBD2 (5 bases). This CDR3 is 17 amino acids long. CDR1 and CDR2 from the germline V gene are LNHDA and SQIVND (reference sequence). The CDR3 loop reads CASTPGVSGLLTGELLF. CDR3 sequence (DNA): TGTGCCAGTACCCCCGGCGTATCGGGCCTGCTCACCGGGGAGCTGCTTTTT.

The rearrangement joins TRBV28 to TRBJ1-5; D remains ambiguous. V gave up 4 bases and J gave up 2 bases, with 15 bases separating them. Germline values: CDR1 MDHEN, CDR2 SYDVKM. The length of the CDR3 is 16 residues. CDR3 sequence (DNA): TGTGCCAGCAGTTCCCCGGCCGTCGGCGGCAATCAGCCCCAGCATTTT. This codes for CASSSPAVGGNQPQHF.

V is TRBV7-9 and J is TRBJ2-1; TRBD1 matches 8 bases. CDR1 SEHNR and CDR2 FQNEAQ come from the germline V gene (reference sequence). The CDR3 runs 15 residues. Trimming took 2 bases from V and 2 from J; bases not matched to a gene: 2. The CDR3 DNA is TGTGCCAGCAGCTTAACAGGGGGACCCTACAATGAGCAGTTCTTC. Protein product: CASSLTGGPYNEQFF.

The CDR3 spells CASSIGNQPQHF. Written as DNA, the CDR3 is TGTGCCAGTAGTATAGGGAACCAGCCCCAGCATTTT. The chain combines TRBV19 with TRBJ1-5; D unresolved. This CDR3 comprises 12 residues. V was pared by 1 base and J by 7 bases, with 5 bases between. Germline V gene data show CDR1 as LNHDA and CDR2 as SQIVND (reference sequence). The whole variable domain, filled in from reference TRBV19 and TRBJ1-5, reads DGGITQSPKYLFRKEGQNVTLSCEQNLNHDAMYWYRQDPGQGLRLIYYSQIVNDFQKGDIAEGYSVSREKKESFPLTVTSAQKNPTAFYLCASSIGNQPQHFGDGTRLSIL.

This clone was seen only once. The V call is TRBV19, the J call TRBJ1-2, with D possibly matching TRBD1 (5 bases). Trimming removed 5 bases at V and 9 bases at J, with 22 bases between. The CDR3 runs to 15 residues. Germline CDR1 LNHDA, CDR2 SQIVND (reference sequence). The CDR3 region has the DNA TGTGCCAGTAGTCCAGAAGCAAGGGCAGGGCGGCGCTACACCTTC. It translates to CASSPEARAGRRYTF.

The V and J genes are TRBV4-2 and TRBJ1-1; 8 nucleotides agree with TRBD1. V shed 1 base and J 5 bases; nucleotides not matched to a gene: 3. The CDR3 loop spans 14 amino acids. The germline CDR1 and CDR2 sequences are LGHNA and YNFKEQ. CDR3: CASSQAGGATEAFF. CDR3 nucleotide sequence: TGTGCCAGCAGCCAAGCAGGGGGCGCGACTGAAGCTTTCTTT.

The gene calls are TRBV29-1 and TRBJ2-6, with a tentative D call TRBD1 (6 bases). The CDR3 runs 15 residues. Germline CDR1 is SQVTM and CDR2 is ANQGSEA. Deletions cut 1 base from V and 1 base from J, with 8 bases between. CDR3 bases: TGCAGCGTTGAAGCCGACAGGTCTGGGGCCAACGTCCTGACTTTC. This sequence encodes CSVEADRSGANVLTF.

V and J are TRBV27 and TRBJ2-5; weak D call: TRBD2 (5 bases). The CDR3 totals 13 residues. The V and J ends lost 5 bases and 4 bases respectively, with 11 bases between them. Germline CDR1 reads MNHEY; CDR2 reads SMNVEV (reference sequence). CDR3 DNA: TGTGCCAGCAGTGATTGGGAGCGAGAGACCCAGTACTTC. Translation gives CASSDWERETQYF.

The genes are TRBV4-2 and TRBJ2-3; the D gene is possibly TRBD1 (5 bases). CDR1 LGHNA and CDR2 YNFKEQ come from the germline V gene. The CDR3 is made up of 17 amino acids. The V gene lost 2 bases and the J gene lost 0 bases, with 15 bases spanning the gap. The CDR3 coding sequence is TGTGCCAGCAGCCAAAGAGTGACAGCCGCTAGCACAGATACGCAGTATTTT. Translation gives CASSQRVTAASTDTQYF.

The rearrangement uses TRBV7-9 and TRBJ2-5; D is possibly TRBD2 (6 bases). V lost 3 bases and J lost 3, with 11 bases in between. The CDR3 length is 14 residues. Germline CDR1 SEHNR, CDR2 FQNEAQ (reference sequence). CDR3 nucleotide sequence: TGTGCCAGCAGCTTCCGGGGGATTGAAGAGACCCAGTACTTC. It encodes CASSFRGIEETQYF.

CDR3 nucleotide sequence: TGCGCCAGCAGCCCTTGGGCGGAGGTTAAGGGGGAGCAGTACTTC. Amino acids: CASSPWAEVKGEQYF. This chain uses TRBV5-1 with TRBJ2-7; D may be TRBD1 or TRBD2 (5 bases each). The CDR3 spans 15 residues. Trimming left V 4 bases short and J 7 bases short, with 21 bases between. Germline V CDR1 and CDR2: SGHRS, YFSETQ.

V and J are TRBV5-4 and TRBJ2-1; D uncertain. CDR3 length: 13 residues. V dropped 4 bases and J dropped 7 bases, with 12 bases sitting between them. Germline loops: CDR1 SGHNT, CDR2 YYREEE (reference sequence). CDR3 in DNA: TGTGCCAGCAGCCCTACACCGGAAAATGAGCAGTTCTTC. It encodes CASSPTPENEQFF.

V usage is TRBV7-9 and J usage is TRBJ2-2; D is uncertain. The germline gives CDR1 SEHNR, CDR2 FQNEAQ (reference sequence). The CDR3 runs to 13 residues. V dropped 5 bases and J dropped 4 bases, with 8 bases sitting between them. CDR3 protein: CASSPLITGELFF. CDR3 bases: TGTGCCAGCAGCCCCCTAATCACCGGGGAGCTGTTTTTT.

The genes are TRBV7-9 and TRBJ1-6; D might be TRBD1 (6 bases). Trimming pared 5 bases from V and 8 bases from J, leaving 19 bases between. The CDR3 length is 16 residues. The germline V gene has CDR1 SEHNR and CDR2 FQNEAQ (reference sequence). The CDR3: CASSTAARGRDSPLHF. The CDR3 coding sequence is TGTGCCAGCAGCACCGCGGCCAGGGGACGGGATTCACCCCTCCACTTT.

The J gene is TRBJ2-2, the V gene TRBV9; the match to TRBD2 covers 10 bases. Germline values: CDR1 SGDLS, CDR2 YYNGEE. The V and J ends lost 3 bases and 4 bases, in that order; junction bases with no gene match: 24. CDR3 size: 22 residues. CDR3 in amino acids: CASSAISSNDFLAGEPTGELFF. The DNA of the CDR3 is TGTGCCAGCAGCGCCATTTCCTCCAACGATTTTCTAGCGGGAGAGCCCACCGGGGAGCTGTTTTTT. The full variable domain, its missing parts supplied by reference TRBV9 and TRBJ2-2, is DSGVTQTPKHLITATGQRVTLRCSPRSGDLSVYWYQQSLDQGLQFLIQYYNGEERAKGNILERFSAQQFPDLHSELNLSSLELGDSALYFCASSAISSNDFLAGEPTGELFFGEGSRLTVL.

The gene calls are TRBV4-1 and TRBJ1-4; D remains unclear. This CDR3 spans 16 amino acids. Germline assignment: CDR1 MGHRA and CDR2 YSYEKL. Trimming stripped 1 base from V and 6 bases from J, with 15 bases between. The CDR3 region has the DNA TGCGCCAGCAGCCAAGTGGTGGCGACAACCGATGAAAAACTGTTTTTT. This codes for CASSQVVATTDEKLFF.

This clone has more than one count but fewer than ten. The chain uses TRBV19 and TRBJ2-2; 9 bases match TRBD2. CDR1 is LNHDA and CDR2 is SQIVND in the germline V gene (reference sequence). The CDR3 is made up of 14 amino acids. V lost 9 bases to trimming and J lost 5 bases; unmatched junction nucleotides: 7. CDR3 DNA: TGTGCCAGCGCGGGAGGGGGCCGTACCGGGGAGCTGTTTTTT. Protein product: CASAGGGRTGELFF. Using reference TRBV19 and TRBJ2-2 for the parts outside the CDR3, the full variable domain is DGGITQSPKYLFRKEGQNVTLSCEQNLNHDAMYWYRQDPGQGLRLIYYSQIVNDFQKGDIAEGYSVSREKKESFPLTVTSAQKNPTAFYLCASAGGGRTGELFFGEGSRLTVL.

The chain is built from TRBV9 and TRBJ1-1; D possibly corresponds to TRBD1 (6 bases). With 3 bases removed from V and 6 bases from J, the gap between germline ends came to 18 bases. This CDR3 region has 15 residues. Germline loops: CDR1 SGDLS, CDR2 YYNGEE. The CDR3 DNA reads TGTGCCAGCAGCGAGGGGGGCAGGGTCACGGCTGAAGCTTTCTTT. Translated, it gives CASSEGGRVTAEAFF. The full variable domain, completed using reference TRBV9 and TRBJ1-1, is DSGVTQTPKHLITATGQRVTLRCSPRSGDLSVYWYQQSLDQGLQFLIQYYNGEERAKGNILERFSAQQFPDLHSELNLSSLELGDSALYFCASSEGGRVTAEAFFGQGTRLTVV.

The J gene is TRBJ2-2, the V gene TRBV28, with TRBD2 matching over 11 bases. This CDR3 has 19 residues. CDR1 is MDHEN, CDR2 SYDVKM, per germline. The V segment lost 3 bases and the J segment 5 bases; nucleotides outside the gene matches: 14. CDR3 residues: CASSFPSGLAGADTGELFF. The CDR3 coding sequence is TGTGCCAGCAGTTTCCCCTCTGGACTAGCGGGTGCCGATACCGGGGAGCTGTTTTTT. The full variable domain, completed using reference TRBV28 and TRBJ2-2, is DVKVTQSSRYLVKRTGEKVFLECVQDMDHENMFWYRQDPGLGLRLIYFSYDVKMKEKGDIPEGYSVSREKKERFSLILESASTNQTSMYLCASSFPSGLAGADTGELFFGEGSRLTVL.

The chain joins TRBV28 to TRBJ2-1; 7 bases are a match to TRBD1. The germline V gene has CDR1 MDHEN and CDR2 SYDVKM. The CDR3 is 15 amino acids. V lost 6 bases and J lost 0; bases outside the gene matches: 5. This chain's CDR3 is CASSPGTDSYNEQFF. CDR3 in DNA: TGTGCCAGCAGCCCCGGGACAGACTCCTACAATGAGCAGTTCTTC. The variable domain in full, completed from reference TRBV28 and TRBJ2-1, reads DVKVTQSSRYLVKRTGEKVFLECVQDMDHENMFWYRQDPGLGLRLIYFSYDVKMKEKGDIPEGYSVSREKKERFSLILESASTNQTSMYLCASSPGTDSYNEQFFGPGTRLTVL.

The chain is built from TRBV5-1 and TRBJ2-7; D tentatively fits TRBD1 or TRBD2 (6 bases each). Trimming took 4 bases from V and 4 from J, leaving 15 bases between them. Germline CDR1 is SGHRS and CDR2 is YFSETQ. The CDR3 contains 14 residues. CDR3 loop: CASSQATGTYEQYF. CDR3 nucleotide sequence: TGCGCCAGCAGCCAAGCCACAGGGACTTACGAGCAGTACTTC.

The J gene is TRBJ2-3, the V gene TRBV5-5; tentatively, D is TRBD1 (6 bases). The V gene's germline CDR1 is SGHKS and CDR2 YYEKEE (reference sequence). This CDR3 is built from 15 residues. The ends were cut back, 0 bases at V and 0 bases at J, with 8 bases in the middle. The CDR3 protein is CASSLGQGSTDTQYF. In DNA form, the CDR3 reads TGTGCCAGCAGCTTGGGGCAGGGGAGCACAGATACGCAGTATTTT.

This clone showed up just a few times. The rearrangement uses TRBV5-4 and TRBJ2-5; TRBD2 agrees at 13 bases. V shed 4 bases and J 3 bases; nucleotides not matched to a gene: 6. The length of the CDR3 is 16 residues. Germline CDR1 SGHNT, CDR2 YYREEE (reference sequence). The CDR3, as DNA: TGTGCCAGCAGCCCCAGACTAGCGGGAGGCAAAGAGACCCAGTACTTC. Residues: CASSPRLAGGKETQYF.

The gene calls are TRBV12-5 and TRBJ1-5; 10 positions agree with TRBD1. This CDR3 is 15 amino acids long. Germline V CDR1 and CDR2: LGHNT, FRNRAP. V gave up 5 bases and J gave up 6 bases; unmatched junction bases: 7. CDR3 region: CASGPAGQGGQPQHF. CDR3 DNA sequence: TGTGCTAGTGGTCCGGCTGGACAGGGGGGTCAGCCCCAGCATTTT.

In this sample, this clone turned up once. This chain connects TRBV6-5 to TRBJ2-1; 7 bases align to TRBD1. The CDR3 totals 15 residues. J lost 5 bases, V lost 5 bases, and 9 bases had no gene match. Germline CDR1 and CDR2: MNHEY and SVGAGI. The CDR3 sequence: CASSTGAAPHNEQFF. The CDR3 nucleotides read TGTGCCAGCAGTACAGGGGCGGCCCCCCACAATGAGCAGTTCTTC.